This passage covers 29 T cell receptor beta chains from one sample sequenced in a study of T-cell memory formation after mild COVID-19. TCRdb analysed the 5' RACE reads with MiXCR anew, one entry per CDR3 protein. The sample holds roughly 300,000 distinct CDR3 sequences, approximately 14% seen once. Input material: PBMCs or a T cell subset sorted from them (not recorded which). Receptors originate from a man aged 18 to 30 who had mild COVID-19 (a few samples of this study predate the infection). Cell type and time point are not known.

This clonotype was recorded at least ten times. The chain uses TRBV7-2 and TRBJ2-5; D is ambiguous. The CDR3 covers 15 residues. Deletions cut 2 bases from V and 2 bases from J, with 12 bases between. CDR1 is SGHTA and CDR2 is FQGNSA in the germline V gene. CDR3 sequence reads: CASSLISDQQETQYF. For the CDR3, the DNA is TGTGCCAGCAGCTTAATCTCAGACCAACAAGAGACCCAGTACTTC.

V usage is TRBV10-3 and J usage is TRBJ1-5; D unresolved. Germline V lookup: CDR1 ENHRY, CDR2 SYGVKD. The CDR3 loop spans 13 amino acids. Trimming shortened V by 4 bases and J by 7 bases, and 11 bases separated the two germline ends. Here the CDR3 reads CAISAGFNQPQHF. The CDR3 nucleotides are TGTGCCATCAGTGCGGGGTTTAACCAGCCCCAGCATTTT.

The rearrangement uses TRBV20-1 and TRBJ2-1; D may match TRBD1 or TRBD2 (5 bases each). The CDR3 totals 14 residues. Germline CDR1 is DFQATT and CDR2 is SNEGSKA (reference sequence). Trimming removed 5 bases from V and 4 bases from J, with 15 bases in between. The CDR3 region has the DNA TGCAGTGCTTCGGGACCTACCTTATACAATGAGCAGTTCTTC. This translates into CSASGPTLYNEQFF.

This clonotype was counted between two and nine times. V is TRBV6-5 and J is TRBJ1-1; D unresolved. V lost 0 bases and J lost 5, with 10 bases in between. CDR1 is MNHEY and CDR2 is SVGAGI in the germline V gene. The length of the CDR3 is 14 residues. The CDR3 loop reads CASSYSGRHTEAFF. DNA of the CDR3: TGTGCCAGCAGTTACTCTGGGAGACATACTGAAGCTTTCTTT.

This sequence joins TRBV19 and TRBJ2-2; D is unresolved. CDR1 and CDR2 from the germline V gene are LNHDA and SQIVND (reference sequence). Deletions cut 5 bases from V and 4 bases from J, with 8 bases between. The CDR3 has 13 residues. The CDR3 reads CASSDHFTGELFF. DNA of the CDR3: TGTGCCAGTAGTGATCATTTCACCGGGGAGCTGTTTTTT.

This clonotype was found many times. V and J are TRBV5-1 and TRBJ2-7, with D perhaps matching TRBD2 (6 bases). The germline CDR1 and CDR2 sequences are SGHRS and YFSETQ. Trimming removed 0 bases at V and 3 bases at J, with 13 bases between. The CDR3 length is 15 residues. The chain's CDR3 is CASSLVRGRSYEQYF. For the CDR3, the DNA is TGCGCCAGCAGCTTGGTGCGGGGCAGGAGCTACGAGCAGTACTTC.

The genes are TRBV5-1 and TRBJ2-5, with D perhaps matching TRBD1 or TRBD2 (5 bases each). Trimming left V 1 base short and J 7 bases short, with 17 bases between. There are 15 residues in the CDR3. Germline V gives CDR1 SGHRS, CDR2 YFSETQ. CDR3 bases: TGCGCCAGCAGCTTGTCGACCCCCAGTGGGGGGACCCAGTACTTC. Protein product: CASSLSTPSGGTQYF.

CDR3 protein: CASKVGGFDSPLHF. In nucleotides, the CDR3 is TGTGCCAGCAAGGTTGGGGGGTTTGATTCACCCCTCCACTTT. J is TRBJ1-6 and V is TRBV25-1, with D perhaps TRBD1 (5 bases). The CDR3 covers 14 residues. Trimming stripped 7 bases from V and 8 bases from J, with 15 bases between. Germline V gene lookup returns CDR1 MGHDK and CDR2 SYGVNS.

This clonotype was detected only a few times. This rearrangement joins TRBV4-3 to TRBJ2-7, with D possibly called TRBD1 or TRBD2 (5 bases each). CDR3 length: 14 residues. The V and J ends lost 5 bases and 3 bases respectively, with 14 bases between them. From germline, CDR1 is LGHNA and CDR2 YSLEER. This CDR3 reads CASSARDGGYEQYF. DNA of the CDR3: TGCGCCAGCAGCGCCCGGGACGGAGGCTACGAGCAGTACTTC.

This clonotype appeared a few times. This rearrangement joins TRBV20-1 to TRBJ2-3; TRBD2 aligns across 9 bases. Losses at the gene ends were 5 bases for V and 6 bases for J; bases not matched to a gene: 3. CDR1 DFQATT and CDR2 SNEGSKA come from the germline V gene (reference sequence). The CDR3 contains 12 residues. The CDR3 coding sequence is TGCAGTGCTCCGCGGGGGGGCGATACGCAGTATTTT. Amino acids: CSAPRGGDTQYF.

The rearrangement links TRBV7-6 to TRBJ1-1; possibly TRBD1 for D (5 bases). The CDR3 loop spans 15 amino acids. Trimming stripped 1 base from V and 8 bases from J, with 17 bases between. Germline loops: CDR1 SGHVS, CDR2 FNYEAQ. In DNA, the CDR3 is TGTGCCAGCAGCTTAGAGCCGGGGGGGAAGTTGGAAGCTTTCTTT. This gives the protein CASSLEPGGKLEAFF.

In its sample, this clonotype was seen a few times. The chain is built from TRBV4-1 and TRBJ1-1; tentatively, D is TRBD1 (6 bases). V lost 8 bases, J lost 2 bases, and 15 bases lay in between. Germline V lookup: CDR1 MGHRA, CDR2 YSYEKL. The CDR3 is made up of 14 amino acids. The CDR3 reads CASGGLNENTEAFF. CDR3 coding DNA: TGCGCCAGCGGGGGGCTAAATGAAAACACTGAAGCTTTCTTT.

There are a few counts of this clonotype. The rearrangement links TRBV7-2 to TRBJ1-6; maybe TRBD1 (5 bases). This CDR3 is 17 amino acids long. Germline V gene data show CDR1 as SGHTA and CDR2 as FQGNSA. Deletions cut 5 bases from V and 5 bases from J, with 19 bases between. CDR3 sequence: CASSIGPRDGNNSPLHF. In DNA form, the CDR3 reads TGTGCCAGCAGCATTGGACCCCGGGACGGAAATAATTCACCCCTCCACTTT.

This clonotype has just a few counts. The chain has TRBV3-1 and TRBJ1-2; a weak D match, TRBD1 (5 bases). Trimming removed 5 bases at V and 1 base at J, with 11 bases between. In germline, CDR1 is LGHDT, CDR2 YNNKEL (reference sequence). The CDR3 contains 14 residues. The CDR3 is CASSAPDSNYGYTF. CDR3 bases: TGTGCCAGCAGCGCCCCCGACAGTAACTATGGCTACACCTTC. The whole variable domain, filled in from reference TRBV3-1 and TRBJ1-2, reads DTAVSQTPKYLVTQMGNDKSIKCEQNLGHDTMYWYKQDSKKFLKIMFSYNNKELIINETVPNRFSPKSPDKAHLNLHINSLELGDSAVYFCASSAPDSNYGYTFGSGTRLTVV.

This clonotype came up a few times. CDR3 sequence reads: CASSQARRTEAFF. CDR3 DNA: TGCGCCAGCAGCCAAGCACGTCGAACTGAAGCTTTCTTT. The chain couples TRBV4-1 to TRBJ1-1; D unresolved. Germline lookup yields CDR1 MGHRA and CDR2 YSYEKL. The CDR3 runs 13 residues. With 1 base removed from V and 5 bases from J, the gap between germline ends came to 8 bases.

This clonotype was picked up a small number of times. V and J are TRBV7-9 and TRBJ2-7; tentatively, D is TRBD2 (6 bases). The CDR3 runs to 13 residues. CDR1 is SEHNR and CDR2 is FQNEAQ in the germline V gene (reference sequence). Trimming shortened V by 5 bases and J by 3 bases, and 11 bases separated the two germline ends. CDR3 DNA sequence: TGTGCCAGCAGCCTGGGAGGCTTCTACGAGCAGTACGTC. Translated: CASSLGGFYEQYV.

V usage is TRBV29-1 and J usage is TRBJ2-7, with 8 bases fitting TRBD1. Germline V gene lookup returns CDR1 SQVTM and CDR2 ANQGSEA. CDR3 length: 14 amino acids. V lost 2 bases, J lost 4 bases, and 7 bases stayed unmatched. As DNA, the CDR3 is TGCAGCGTTGAATCTGGACAGGGCGGTTACGAGCAGTACTTC. Encoded protein: CSVESGQGGYEQYF.

V usage is TRBV4-3 and J usage is TRBJ1-1; TRBD1 might be the D (6 bases). Trimming pared 0 bases from V and 0 bases from J, leaving 8 bases between. Germline lookup yields CDR1 LGHNA and CDR2 YSLEER. This CDR3 comprises 15 residues. The CDR3 coding sequence is TGCGCCAGCAGCCAAGAACAGGGAATGAACACTGAAGCTTTCTTT. The encoded protein is CASSQEQGMNTEAFF.

For the CDR3, the DNA is TGTGCCAACCGAGTCTTGGGGAGGGGCTACACCTTC. Amino acid sequence: CANRVLGRGYTF. The gene calls are TRBV7-2 and TRBJ1-2; D remains ambiguous. Germline CDR1 SGHTA, CDR2 FQGNSA. V dropped 10 bases and J dropped 8 bases, with 17 bases sitting between them. This CDR3 has 12 amino acids.

This clonotype was observed a handful of times. V is TRBV7-2 and J is TRBJ2-5; tentatively, D is TRBD1 or TRBD2 (5 bases each). The CDR3 runs to 13 residues. The V end lost 4 bases, the J end lost 5 bases, and 11 bases lay between the germline ends. Germline V lookup: CDR1 SGHTA, CDR2 FQGNSA. The CDR3 sequence: CASSSGTGETQYF. DNA of the CDR3: TGTGCCAGCAGCTCCGGGACGGGGGAGACCCAGTACTTC.

The chain uses TRBV12-3 or TRBV12-4 and TRBJ1-1; no definite D call. This CDR3 is built from 15 residues. The germline V and J ends were trimmed by 2 bases and 0 bases, with 10 bases remaining between them. This chain's CDR3 is CASSLRVTMNTEAFF. CDR3 in DNA: TGTGCCAGCAGTTTAAGGGTTACCATGAACACTGAAGCTTTCTTT.

This clonotype occurred a few times. This rearrangement joins TRBV4-1 to TRBJ2-7; D is possibly TRBD1 (6 bases). Trimming stripped 5 bases from V and 3 bases from J, with 17 bases between. CDR3 length: 15 residues. The germline V gene has CDR1 MGHRA and CDR2 YSYEKL. For the CDR3, the DNA is TGCGCCAGCAGCGCTACGACAGGCGGAGGCTACGAGCAGTACTTC. It codes for CASSATTGGGYEQYF.

The chain has TRBV7-9 and TRBJ1-1; 11 nucleotides align to TRBD1. This CDR3 region has 17 residues. The germline gives CDR1 SEHNR, CDR2 FQNEAQ (reference sequence). J gave up 6 bases and V 1 base, and 10 bases lay outside the gene matches. The DNA for the CDR3 is TGTGCCAGCAGCTTAGGGTGGGACAGGGGGGATTCGCCTGAAGCTTTCTTT. It encodes CASSLGWDRGDSPEAFF.

This clonotype was seen a few times. J is TRBJ2-3 and V is TRBV20-1; 7 bases line up with TRBD2. Germline V lookup: CDR1 DFQATT, CDR2 SNEGSKA (reference sequence). The CDR3 covers 14 residues. Trimming removed 7 bases from V and 2 bases from J; junction bases left unmatched: 9. The CDR3 DNA follows: TGCAGTGTTATCACGGGGGGTGTCACAGATACGCAGTATTTT. Translation: CSVITGGVTDTQYF.

This clonotype occurred many times. This rearrangement joins TRBV4-1 to TRBJ1-5, with 8 positions matching TRBD1. Germline V gives CDR1 MGHRA, CDR2 YSYEKL. V lost 3 bases to trimming and J lost 0 bases; unmatched junction nucleotides: 10. The CDR3 loop spans 18 amino acids. CDR3 sequence reads: CASSQGAGGMDSNQPQHF. The CDR3 coding sequence is TGCGCCAGCAGCCAGGGGGCAGGGGGCATGGATAGCAATCAGCCCCAGCATTTT.

CDR3 in DNA: TGTGCCATCAGTGAGTTTTCGGGCACCGGCACAGATACGCAGTATTTT. The encoded protein is CAISEFSGTGTDTQYF. This chain joins TRBV10-3 and TRBJ2-3; unclear D gene. The CDR3 has 16 amino acids. CDR1 and CDR2 from the germline V gene are ENHRY and SYGVKD. The germline V and J ends were trimmed by 1 base and 1 base, with 12 bases remaining between them.

This clonotype was counted only a few times. V and J are TRBV3-1 and TRBJ1-3; a weak D match, TRBD1 (6 bases). The V gene's germline CDR1 is LGHDT and CDR2 YNNKEL (reference sequence). This CDR3 spans 19 amino acids. Trimming took 0 bases from V and 6 from J, leaving 24 bases between them. For the CDR3, the DNA is TGTGCCAGCAGCCAAGAAAAGGGGGGCGCAGGTATCTGGATAAACACCATATATTTT. Protein sequence: CASSQEKGGAGIWINTIYF. Using reference TRBV3-1 and TRBJ1-3 for the parts outside the CDR3, the full variable domain is DTAVSQTPKYLVTQMGNDKSIKCEQNLGHDTMYWYKQDSKKFLKIMFSYNNKELIINETVPNRFSPKSPDKAHLNLHINSLELGDSAVYFCASSQEKGGAGIWINTIYFGEGSWLTVV.

There are many counts of this clonotype. This chain connects TRBV24-1 to TRBJ1-5, with D unclear. The CDR3 is made up of 13 amino acids. CDR1 and CDR2 (germline): KGHDR, SFDVKD. Trimming left V 5 bases short and J 7 bases short, with 11 bases between. The CDR3 region is CATSGSGEQPQHF. DNA of the CDR3: TGTGCCACCAGTGGTAGCGGGGAACAGCCCCAGCATTTT.

The rearrangement links TRBV4-1 to TRBJ1-2; TRBD1 matches 9 bases. V lost 1 base, J lost 7 bases, and 7 bases stayed unmatched. The CDR3 consists of 15 residues. The germline V gene has CDR1 MGHRA and CDR2 YSYEKL. CDR3 bases: TGCGCCAGCAGCCAAGTAAGGGACAGGGTTCCTGGCTACACCTTC. Translating it yields CASSQVRDRVPGYTF.